These T cell receptor beta chains were read from a single sample in a study of blood T cell repertoires in COVID-19. The method was immunoSEQ multiplex PCR; TCRdb's version includes in-frame clones alone and lacks a portion of them. The sample holds about 150,000 clones, under 95% seen once. Sequenced material: peripheral blood. The origin of the receptors is a man younger than 35 with COVID-19, enrolled during active disease. The conserved cysteine and the conserved F or W are not part of the CDR3 here. Each record gives: J gene, V gene, clone size, CDR3 protein. Only part of the rows carry a size: once, few, many, or a class if the clone is expanded.

TRBJ2-7 | TRBV27 | NA | ASSPSSTSGTGEQY
TRBJ1-2 | TRBV30 | NA | AWSVPLGGLIYGYT
TRBJ2-7 | TRBV6-5 | NA | ASSREDRVTDEQY
TRBJ2-7 | TRBV28 | NA | ASGRTGDSYEQY
TRBJ2-5 | TRBV30 | NA | AWSSETQY
TRBJ2-1 | TRBV9 | NA | ASSVAPGTGSYNEQF
TRBJ1-1 | TRBV5-4 | few | ASSLAVAIGTGEAF
TRBJ1-4 | TRBV3-1/TRBV3-2 | NA | ASSPGPGGDYEKLF
TRBJ2-7 | TRBV7-9 | NA | ASSFGGGPYEQY
TRBJ2-6 | TRBV5-6 | NA | ATGRDTSSGANVLT
TRBJ1-5 | TRBV6-5 | NA | ASSRTLTGKPQH
TRBJ2-2 | TRBV11-3 | NA | ASSPWGRTGSTGELF
TRBJ1-3 | TRBV19 | few | ASSKSGGTASSGNTIY
TRBJ1-4 | TRBV4-3 | NA | ASSQPPGRGGEKLF
TRBJ1-2 | TRBV5-4 | NA | ASSLVAEYGYT
TRBJ2-1 | TRBV7-6 | once | ASSQRDYGSYNEQF
TRBJ1-4 | TRBV28 | NA | ASSFRTGATNEKLF
TRBJ2-2 | TRBV19 | NA | ASRRGVNTGELF
TRBJ1-5 | TRBV4-3 | NA | ASSKERSQPQH
TRBJ1-4 | TRBV4-2 | NA | ASSQSPGQGAEKLF
TRBJ1-5 | TRBV19 | NA | ASRPTTGLSNQPQH
TRBJ1-3 | TRBV4-1 | once | ASSQGQGAGNTIY
TRBJ2-2 | TRBV7-8 | NA | ASSLSAIGTGELF
TRBJ1-3 | TRBV28 | few | ASSLSGANTIY
TRBJ2-7 | TRBV7-2 | NA | ASSSQGLAAYEQY
TRBJ2-7 | TRBV7-9 | NA | ASSLPDRNYEQY
TRBJ2-7 | TRBV7-9 | NA | ASSLSLTSGEQY
TRBJ1-6 | TRBV10-3 | NA | AIKGEGEGLYNSPLH
TRBJ2-1 | TRBV6-2/TRBV6-3 | NA | ASSYSRLAGPNEQF
TRBJ1-2 | TRBV6-5 | NA | ASSNLERYYGYT
TRBJ2-2 | TRBV7-8 | NA | ASRDGSGSGELF
TRBJ1-4 | TRBV19 | NA | ASGWGKGLL
TRBJ2-7 | TRBV29-1 | NA | SVAGSAEQY
TRBJ2-7 | TRBV28 | NA | ASSLKDRVYEQY
TRBJ2-1 | TRBV3-1/TRBV3-2 | NA | ASSHPYGTGDPSGRAGEQF
TRBJ1-6 | TRBV6-4 | NA | ASKRPGRPLH
TRBJ1-6 | TRBV5-1 | NA | ASSSPGDNSPLH
TRBJ2-1 | TRBV7-6 | NA | ASSLGGQGKYNEQF
TRBJ1-4 | TRBV9 | NA | ASSVGVRSEKLL
TRBJ2-1 | TRBV9 | NA | ASSVRWEFNEQF
TRBJ2-1 | TRBV5-1 | NA | ASSRTLSGRANNEQF